The TCR beta chain described here comes from a study of cytomegalovirus exposure and HLA in healthy donors. Findings and caveats of the study: TCR beta sequences numbering fewer than 20,000 were associated with HLA alleles at 0.05 false discovery rate in a later analysis.

Primers for the PCR totalled 60 Vbeta and 13 Jbeta. Clones were read by immunoSEQ multiplex PCR, and TCRdb kept only the in-frame ones, dropping some. Recorded for this sample: 34,000 or so clones. This CDR3 region has 14 residues. The germline V gene has CDR1 SNHLY and CDR2 FYNNEI. The V end lost 4 bases, the J end lost 1 base, and 10 bases lay between the germline ends. As for this clone: Its antigen is still unknown.

This TCR was recovered from a female donor in good health and CMV-seronegative. Input material: PBMCs. The chain combines TRBV2 with TRBJ1-1; D is ambiguous. CDR3 amino acids: CASSVSIANTEAFF. DNA of the CDR3: TGTGCCAGCAGTGTGAGCATAGCGAACACTGAAGCTTTCTTT.